This T cell receptor (beta chain) was sequenced for a study of graft-versus-host responses after intestinal transplantation. Study overall: All recipients got anti-thymocyte globulin induction, then tacrolimus and steroids for approximately 3 years.

This CDR3 has 15 amino acids. The germline V gene encodes CDR1 SEHNR and CDR2 FQNEAQ (reference sequence). Trimming pared 2 bases from V and 4 bases from J, leaving 14 bases between. As to this clone: Its antigen is unknown.

This table comes from immunoSEQ multiplex PCR, and its TCRdb copy is limited to in-frame clones, with some not included. The data show more than 100,000 clones, over 85% seen once. Study findings and constraints: GvH clones appeared in recipient marrow, some first in ileum or blood.

The origin of this receptor is a human donor who received an intestinal transplant. Sequenced material: unstimulated CD8+ T cells sorted from spleen or lymph node cells, taken before intestinal transplant. The chain has TRBV7-9 and TRBJ1-2, with D tentatively TRBD1 (6 bases). In DNA form, the CDR3 reads TGTGCCAGCAGCTTAAACCCCCCAGGGGCCTATGGCTACACCTTC. Protein sequence: CASSLNPPGAYGYTF.